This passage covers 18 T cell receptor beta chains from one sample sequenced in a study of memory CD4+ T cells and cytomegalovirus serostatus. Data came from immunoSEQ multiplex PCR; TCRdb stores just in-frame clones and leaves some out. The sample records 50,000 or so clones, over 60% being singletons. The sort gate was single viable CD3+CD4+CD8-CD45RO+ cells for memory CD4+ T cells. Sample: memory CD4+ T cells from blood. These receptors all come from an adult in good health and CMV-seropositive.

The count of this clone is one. CDR3 bases: TGTGCCACCAGCACGAACCCGACAGGGGCCTACGAGCAGTACTTC. Translation gives CATSTNPTGAYEQYF. The V gene is TRBV15, the J gene TRBJ2-7; TRBD1 aligns across 8 bases. CDR3 length: 15 amino acids. V shed 4 bases and J 2 bases; nucleotides not matched to a gene: 7. CDR1 LNHNV and CDR2 YYDKDF come from the germline V gene (reference sequence).

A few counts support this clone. The DNA of the CDR3 is TGTGCCAGCAGTCCTACTAGCGGGAGTTTCATCCTTAGCTCCTACAATGAGCAGTTCTTC. It codes for CASSPTSGSFILSSYNEQFF. The chain links TRBV28 to TRBJ2-1; TRBD2 matches 11 bases. The J segment lost 0 bases and the V segment lost 5 bases, leaving 15 bases of the junction unmatched. Germline V gene lookup returns CDR1 MDHEN and CDR2 SYDVKM. The CDR3 sequence is 20 residues long.

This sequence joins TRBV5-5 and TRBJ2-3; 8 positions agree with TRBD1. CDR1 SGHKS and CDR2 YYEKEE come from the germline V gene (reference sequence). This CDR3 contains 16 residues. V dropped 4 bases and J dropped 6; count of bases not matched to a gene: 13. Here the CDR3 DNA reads TGTGCCAGCAGCCCAAGGGGGCAGGGGGCGGGGGATACGCAGTATTTT. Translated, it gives CASSPRGQGAGDTQYF.

The DNA of the CDR3 is TGTGCCAGCAGCCGAACTTCCGGGACAGGCGCCACAGATACGCAGTATTTT. It specifies CASSRTSGTGATDTQYF. This rearrangement joins TRBV5-4 to TRBJ2-3; TRBD1 matches at 8 bases. The germline V gene encodes CDR1 SGHNT and CDR2 YYREEE (reference sequence). This CDR3 has 17 amino acids. V was pared by 4 bases and J by 2 bases, with 12 bases of the junction left unmatched.

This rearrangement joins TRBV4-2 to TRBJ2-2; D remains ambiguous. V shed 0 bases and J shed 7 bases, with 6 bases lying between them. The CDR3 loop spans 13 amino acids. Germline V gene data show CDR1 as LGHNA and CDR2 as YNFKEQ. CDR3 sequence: CASSQEGSGELFF. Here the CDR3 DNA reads TGTGCCAGCAGCCAAGAAGGTAGCGGGGAGCTGTTTTTT.

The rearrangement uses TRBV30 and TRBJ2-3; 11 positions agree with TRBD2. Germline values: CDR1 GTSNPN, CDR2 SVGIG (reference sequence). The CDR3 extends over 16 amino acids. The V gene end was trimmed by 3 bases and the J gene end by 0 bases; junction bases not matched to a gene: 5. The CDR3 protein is CAWSGRTSGSTDTQYF. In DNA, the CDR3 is TGTGCCTGGAGCGGTAGGACTAGCGGGAGCACAGATACGCAGTATTTT.

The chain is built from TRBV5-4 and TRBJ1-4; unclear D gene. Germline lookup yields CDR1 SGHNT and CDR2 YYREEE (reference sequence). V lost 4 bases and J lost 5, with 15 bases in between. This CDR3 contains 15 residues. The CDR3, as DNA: TGTGCCAGCAGCCCAGGTCCCCAGAAAAATGAAAAACTGTTTTTT. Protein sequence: CASSPGPQKNEKLFF. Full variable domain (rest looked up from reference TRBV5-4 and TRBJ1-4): ETGVTQSPTHLIKTRGQQVTLRCSSQSGHNTVSWYQQALGQGPQFIFQYYREEENGRGNFPPRFSGLQFPNYSSELNVNALELDDSALYLCASSPGPQKNEKLFFGSGTQLSVL.

CDR3 DNA: TGTGCCAGCGAAGCCAACTATGGCTACACCTTC. This codes for CASEANYGYTF. The chain carries TRBV28 and TRBJ1-2; unclear D gene. Germline V gives CDR1 MDHEN, CDR2 SYDVKM. With 8 bases removed from V and 2 bases from J, the gap between germline ends came to 6 bases. This CDR3 comprises 11 residues.

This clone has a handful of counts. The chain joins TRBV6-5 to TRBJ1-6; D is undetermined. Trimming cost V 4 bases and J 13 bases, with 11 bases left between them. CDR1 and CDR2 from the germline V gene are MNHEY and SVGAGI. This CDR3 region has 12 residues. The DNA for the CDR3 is TGTGCCAGCAGTTGGACGGCTGGCCCCCTCCACTTT. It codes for CASSWTAGPLHF.

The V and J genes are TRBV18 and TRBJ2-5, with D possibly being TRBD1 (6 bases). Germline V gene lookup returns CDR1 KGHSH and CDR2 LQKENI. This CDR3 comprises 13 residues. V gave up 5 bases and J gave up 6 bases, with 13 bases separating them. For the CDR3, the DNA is TGTGCCAGCTCAAACACAGGGCTTCAGACCCAGTACTTC. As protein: CASSNTGLQTQYF.

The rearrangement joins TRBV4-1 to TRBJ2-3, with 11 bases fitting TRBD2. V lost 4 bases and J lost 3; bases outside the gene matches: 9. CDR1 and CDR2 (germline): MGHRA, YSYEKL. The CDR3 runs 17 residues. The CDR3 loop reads CASSPNLGLAATDTQYF. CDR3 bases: TGCGCCAGCAGCCCCAACTTGGGACTAGCGGCTACAGATACGCAGTATTTT.

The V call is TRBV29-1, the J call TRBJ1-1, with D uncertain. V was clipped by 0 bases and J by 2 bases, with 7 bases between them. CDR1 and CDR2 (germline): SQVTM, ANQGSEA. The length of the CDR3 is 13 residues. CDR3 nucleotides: TGCAGCGTTGAAGAACGGGCCAACACTGAAGCTTTCTTT. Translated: CSVEERANTEAFF.

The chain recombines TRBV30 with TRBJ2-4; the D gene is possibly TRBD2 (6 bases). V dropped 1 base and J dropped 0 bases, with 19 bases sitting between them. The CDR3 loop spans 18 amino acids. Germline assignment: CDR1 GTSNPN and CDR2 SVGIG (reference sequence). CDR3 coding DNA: TGTGCCTGGAGTGCCGGGACTCGATATTCCCTAGCCAAAAACATTCAGTACTTC. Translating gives CAWSAGTRYSLAKNIQYF. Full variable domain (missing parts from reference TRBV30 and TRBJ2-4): SQTIHQWPATLVQPVGSPLSLECTVEGTSNPNLYWYRQAAGRGLQLLFYSVGIGQISSEVPQNLSASRPQDRQFILSSKKLLLSDSGFYLCAWSAGTRYSLAKNIQYFGAGTRLSVL.

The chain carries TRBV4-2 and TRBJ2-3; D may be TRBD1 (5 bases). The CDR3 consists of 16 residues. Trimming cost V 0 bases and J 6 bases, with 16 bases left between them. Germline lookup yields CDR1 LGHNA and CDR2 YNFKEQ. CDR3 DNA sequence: TGTGCCAGCAGCCAAGAGAATCCTAGGGGCGCGGATACGCAGTATTTT. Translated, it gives CASSQENPRGADTQYF.

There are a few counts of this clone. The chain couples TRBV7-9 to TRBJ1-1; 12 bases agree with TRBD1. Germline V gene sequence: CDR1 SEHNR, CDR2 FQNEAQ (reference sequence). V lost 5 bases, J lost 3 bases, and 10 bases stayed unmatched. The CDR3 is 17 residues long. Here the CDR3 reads CASSAGQGAMVDTEAFF. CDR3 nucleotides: TGTGCCAGCAGCGCGGGACAGGGGGCAATGGTGGACACTGAAGCTTTCTTT. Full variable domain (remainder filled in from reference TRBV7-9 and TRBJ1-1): DTGVSQNPRHKITKRGQNVTFRCDPISEHNRLYWYRQTLGQGPEFLTYFQNEAQLEKSRLLSDRFSAERPKGSFSTLEIQRTEQGDSAMYLCASSAGQGAMVDTEAFFGQGTRLTVV.

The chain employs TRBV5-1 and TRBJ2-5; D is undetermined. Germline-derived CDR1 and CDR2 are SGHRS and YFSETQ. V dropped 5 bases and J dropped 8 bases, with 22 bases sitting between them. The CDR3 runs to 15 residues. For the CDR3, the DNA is TGCGCCAGCAGACCGACCGTAGCTGAAAGTGAAACCCAGTACTTC. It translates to CASRPTVAESETQYF.

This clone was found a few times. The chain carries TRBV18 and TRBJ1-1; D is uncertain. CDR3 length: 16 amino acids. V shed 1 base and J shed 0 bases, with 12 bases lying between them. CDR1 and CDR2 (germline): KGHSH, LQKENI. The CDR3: CASSPRSLTVNTEAFF. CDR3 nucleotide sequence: TGTGCCAGCTCACCACGTTCCCTGACGGTGAACACTGAAGCTTTCTTT.

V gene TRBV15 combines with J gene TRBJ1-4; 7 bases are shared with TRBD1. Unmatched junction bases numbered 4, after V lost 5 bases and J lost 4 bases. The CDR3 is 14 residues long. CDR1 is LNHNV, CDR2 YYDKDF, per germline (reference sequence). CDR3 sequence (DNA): TGTGCCACCAGCGCTGGGACAGTTAATGAAAAACTGTTTTTT. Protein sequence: CATSAGTVNEKLFF.